The 28 T cell receptor beta chains listed next were all sequenced from one sample in a study of cytomegalovirus exposure and HLA in healthy donors. Sequencing used immunoSEQ multiplex PCR; TCRdb keeps in-frame clones, though not all of them. Among hundreds of thousands of clones listed, roughly 85% were seen once. The material sequenced was PBMCs. These receptors were obtained from a woman in her late teens or twenties in good health and CMV-seronegative.

The chain employs TRBV4-2 and TRBJ2-3; no definite D call. CDR1 LGHNA and CDR2 YNFKEQ come from the germline V gene. CDR3 size: 15 residues. The ends were cut back, 0 bases at V and 0 bases at J, with 7 bases in the middle. CDR3 sequence reads: CASSQDLRSTDTQYF. The CDR3 DNA reads as TGTGCCAGCAGCCAAGATCTACGGAGCACAGATACGCAGTATTTT.

This clone was detected once. The chain is built from TRBV28 and TRBJ1-1; 7 bases fit TRBD1. The CDR3 spans 16 residues. V shed 6 bases and J 3 bases; nucleotides not matched to a gene: 13. CDR1 MDHEN and CDR2 SYDVKM come from the germline V gene. The CDR3 DNA is TGTGCCAGCAGCGGTATCACAGGGGTTCGGGACACTGAAGCTTTCTTT. Amino acids: CASSGITGVRDTEAFF. Supplemented by reference TRBV28 and TRBJ1-1, the full variable domain reads DVKVTQSSRYLVKRTGEKVFLECVQDMDHENMFWYRQDPGLGLRLIYFSYDVKMKEKGDIPEGYSVSREKKERFSLILESASTNQTSMYLCASSGITGVRDTEAFFGQGTRLTVV.

The gene calls are TRBV7-8 and TRBJ2-1; 9 bases fit TRBD1. Germline CDR1 and CDR2: SGHVS and FQNEAQ. Germline trimming cut 3 bases from V and 9 bases from J; bases unmatched to any gene: 9. The CDR3 totals 15 residues. In DNA, the CDR3 is TGTGCCAGCAGCTTCCGACTGGGACAGGGAAGTGAGCAGTTCTTC. Residues: CASSFRLGQGSEQFF.

The chain joins TRBV5-1 to TRBJ2-3; 11 bases agree with TRBD2. Germline V gene data show CDR1 as SGHRS and CDR2 as YFSETQ. The CDR3 totals 17 residues. V gave up 2 bases and J gave up 4 bases; unmatched junction bases: 9. The CDR3 is CASSFGPTSGVSDTQYF. In DNA form, the CDR3 reads TGCGCCAGCAGCTTTGGACCGACTAGCGGGGTGTCAGATACGCAGTATTTT.

This chain connects TRBV29-1 to TRBJ2-1, with TRBD2 matching 15 bases. The V segment lost 5 bases and the J segment 2 bases; nucleotides outside the gene matches: 13. CDR1 and CDR2 (germline): SQVTM, ANQGSEA. The CDR3 spans 19 residues. This CDR3 is CSVPLLRTSGRETYNEQFF. The CDR3 bases are TGCAGCGTTCCCCTCCTAAGGACTAGCGGGAGGGAGACCTACAATGAGCAGTTCTTC.

The chain joins TRBV28 to TRBJ2-7, with 7 bases fitting TRBD1. The CDR3 is 14 residues long. Per germline, CDR1 MDHEN and CDR2 SYDVKM. The junction had 5 bases not matched to a gene; V was cut back by 2 bases and J by 4 bases. CDR3 DNA sequence: TGTGCCAGCAGTTTAGGCGCAGGGGGATACGAGCAGTACTTC. Encoded protein: CASSLGAGGYEQYF. Together with reference TRBV28 and TRBJ2-7, the CDR3 gives the full variable domain: DVKVTQSSRYLVKRTGEKVFLECVQDMDHENMFWYRQDPGLGLRLIYFSYDVKMKEKGDIPEGYSVSREKKERFSLILESASTNQTSMYLCASSLGAGGYEQYFGPGTRLTVT.

V is TRBV7-2 and J is TRBJ2-7; 9 bases align to TRBD2. J was trimmed by 2 bases and V by 1 base; bases with no gene match: 3. The CDR3 is 15 residues long. Per the germline V gene, CDR1 is SGHTA and CDR2 is FQGNSA. The CDR3 spells CASSLGAGGAYEQYF. The CDR3 DNA sequence: TGTGCCAGCAGCTTAGGAGCGGGAGGTGCCTACGAGCAGTACTTC.

In DNA form, the CDR3 reads TGTGCCAGCAGTTCCTTCGGACTAGCGGGGCACAATGAGCAGTTCTTC. This codes for CASSSFGLAGHNEQFF. V gene TRBV6-5 combines with J gene TRBJ2-1, with 12 bases lining up with TRBD2. The V segment lost 4 bases and the J segment 5 bases; nucleotides outside the gene matches: 6. Looked up from germline, CDR1 is MNHEY and CDR2 is SVGAGI. The CDR3 is 16 amino acids.

This clone showed up just once. The chain uses TRBV7-3 and TRBJ2-1; 9 nucleotides align to TRBD2. With 5 bases clipped from V and 6 bases from J, the junction kept 11 bases outside the gene matches. This CDR3 has 16 residues. Germline lookup yields CDR1 SGHTA and CDR2 FQGTGA. CDR3 coding DNA: TGTGCCAGCAGCCAGGTAGCGGGAGTGCAACTCAATGAGCAGTTCTTC. Translating it yields CASSQVAGVQLNEQFF.

The rearrangement joins TRBV4-1 to TRBJ2-1, with TRBD2 matching 8 bases. The CDR3 is 16 residues long. Germline V gives CDR1 MGHRA, CDR2 YSYEKL. Germline trimming cut 1 base from V and 7 bases from J; bases unmatched to any gene: 9. CDR3 nucleotide sequence: TGCGCCAGCAGCCAAGCCCAGGGCCGGGGGGGTAATGAGCAGTTCTTC. Amino acids: CASSQAQGRGGNEQFF.

This clone was detected a few times. CDR3 residues: CASSFTSNSYEQYF. In nucleotides, the CDR3 is TGTGCCAGCAGTTTTACATCCAACTCCTACGAGCAGTACTTC. This chain joins TRBV27 and TRBJ2-7, with D uncertain. The V gene's germline CDR1 is MNHEY and CDR2 SMNVEV (reference sequence). This CDR3 comprises 14 residues. V lost 3 bases and J lost 0, with 9 bases in between.

V usage is TRBV28 and J usage is TRBJ1-1; possible D gene TRBD1, 6 bases. Germline V gives CDR1 MDHEN, CDR2 SYDVKM. The CDR3 contains 19 residues. V was trimmed by 4 bases and J by 10 bases, leaving 34 bases between them. In DNA, the CDR3 is TGTGCCAGCAGTTCGGCCCGGGGGGGGCAATGGATAAGGGCCGTGTTAGCTTTCTTT. Translation: CASSSARGGQWIRAVLAFF.

The chain links TRBV2 to TRBJ1-1, with 7 nucleotides matching TRBD1. V was pared by 3 bases and J by 7 bases, with 8 bases of the junction left unmatched. This CDR3 region has 14 residues. In germline, CDR1 is SNHLY, CDR2 FYNNEI. This chain's CDR3 is CASSETFDRVEAFF. CDR3 coding DNA: TGTGCCAGCAGTGAGACTTTTGACAGGGTTGAAGCTTTCTTT.

V is TRBV9 and J is TRBJ2-1; 7 bases line up with TRBD1. Per germline, CDR1 SGDLS and CDR2 YYNGEE. The V segment lost 4 bases and the J segment 3 bases; nucleotides outside the gene matches: 7. The CDR3 has 15 amino acids. The CDR3: CASSFRGGGYNEQFF. In nucleotides, the CDR3 is TGTGCCAGCAGCTTTAGAGGGGGCGGCTACAATGAGCAGTTCTTC.

The chain links TRBV4-2 to TRBJ1-6; D unclear. CDR3 size: 13 residues. Germline V gene lookup returns CDR1 LGHNA and CDR2 YNFKEQ. The V end was cut by 4 bases, the J end by 8 bases, with 9 bases between. Here the CDR3 reads CASSPQPDSPLHF. CDR3 coding DNA: TGTGCCAGCAGCCCCCAACCGGATTCACCCCTCCACTTT.

The chain is built from TRBV13 and TRBJ2-1; D may be TRBD1 (5 bases). CDR3 length equals 14 residues. V lost 0 bases and J lost 4, with 7 bases in between. Germline values: CDR1 PRHDT, CDR2 FYEKMQ (reference sequence). This CDR3 reads CASSLGTAYNEQFF. The CDR3 DNA sequence: TGTGCCAGCAGCTTAGGGACAGCTTACAATGAGCAGTTCTTC.

This clone was seen once. The chain uses TRBV5-4 and TRBJ2-3; D is possibly TRBD2 (7 bases). The CDR3 runs to 16 residues. The V gene's germline CDR1 is SGHNT and CDR2 YYREEE (reference sequence). Trimming removed 1 base from V and 0 bases from J, with 12 bases in between. The CDR3 nucleotides are TGTGCCAGCAGCTTGCTCCGGGGGGCTAGCACAGATACGCAGTATTTT. This translates into CASSLLRGASTDTQYF.

The chain couples TRBV15 to TRBJ2-3; 14 nucleotides match TRBD2. CDR1 and CDR2 (germline): LNHNV, YYDKDF (reference sequence). V was clipped by 5 bases and J by 5 bases; unmatched bases: 9. The CDR3 runs to 17 residues. This chain's CDR3 is CATSLEGLAGDVDTQYF. The CDR3, as DNA: TGTGCCACCAGCCTAGAGGGACTAGCGGGGGATGTAGATACGCAGTATTTT.

This clone was detected only a few times. The chain has TRBV27 and TRBJ2-7, with 9 nucleotides matching TRBD2. CDR1 and CDR2 from the germline V gene are MNHEY and SMNVEV (reference sequence). The CDR3 loop spans 14 amino acids. With 3 bases clipped from V and 4 bases from J, the junction kept 4 bases outside the gene matches. The chain's CDR3 is CASSLAGGRYEQYF. DNA of the CDR3: TGTGCCAGCAGTTTGGCGGGAGGGCGGTACGAGCAGTACTTC.

The chain joins TRBV14 to TRBJ1-1; perhaps TRBD1 as D (5 bases). Germline CDR1 SGHDN, CDR2 FVKESK. CDR3 length equals 14 residues. The V and J ends lost 3 bases and 0 bases respectively, with 8 bases between them. The CDR3 bases are TGTGCCAGCAGCCAGGCAGGGCTGAACACTGAAGCTTTCTTT. Translating it yields CASSQAGLNTEAFF. Full variable domain (missing parts from reference TRBV14 and TRBJ1-1): EAGVTQFPSHSVIEKGQTVTLRCDPISGHDNLYWYRRVMGKEIKFLLHFVKESKQDESGMPNNRFLAERTGGTYSTLKVQPAELEDSGVYFCASSQAGLNTEAFFGQGTRLTVV.

The V and J genes are TRBV28 and TRBJ1-1; D unresolved. V lost 6 bases to trimming and J lost 8 bases, with 25 bases between them. The CDR3 length is 16 residues. The germline V gene encodes CDR1 MDHEN and CDR2 SYDVKM. CDR3 nucleotides: TGTGCCAGCAGCCTCATATCCTTAGAGGGCCGACTAGAAGCTTTCTTT. Amino acids: CASSLISLEGRLEAFF.

V gene TRBV5-6 combines with J gene TRBJ1-4; possible D gene TRBD1, 6 bases. Trimming pared 2 bases from V and 8 bases from J, leaving 19 bases between. Germline V CDR1 and CDR2: SGHDT, YYEEEE. The CDR3 length is 16 residues. CDR3 residues: CASSLEQGPRREKLFF. The CDR3 DNA reads as TGTGCCAGCAGCTTAGAACAGGGCCCTCGAAGGGAAAAACTGTTTTTT. Full variable domain (missing parts from reference TRBV5-6 and TRBJ1-4): DAGVTQSPTHLIKTRGQQVTLRCSPKSGHDTVSWYQQALGQGPQFIFQYYEEEERQRGNFPDRFSGHQFPNYSSELNVNALLLGDSALYLCASSLEQGPRREKLFFGSGTQLSVL.

The V and J genes are TRBV6-6 and TRBJ2-5; 10 nucleotides line up with TRBD2. This CDR3 spans 16 amino acids. CDR1 MNHNY and CDR2 SVGAGI come from the germline V gene (reference sequence). V lost 5 bases and J lost 5; bases outside the gene matches: 11. CDR3 loop: CASSPSSGSRGETQYF. As DNA, the CDR3 is TGTGCCAGCAGTCCATCTAGCGGGAGTAGGGGCGAGACCCAGTACTTC.

The V and J genes are TRBV30 and TRBJ2-3; 7 positions agree with TRBD1. Trimming took 4 bases from V and 0 from J; bases not matched to a gene: 13. Looked up from germline, CDR1 is GTSNPN and CDR2 is SVGIG (reference sequence). The CDR3 has 17 amino acids. This CDR3 is CAWIPVIPGQSTDTQYF. The DNA for the CDR3 is TGTGCCTGGATTCCCGTTATACCGGGACAGAGCACAGATACGCAGTATTTT.

The chain couples TRBV6-5 to TRBJ1-2; 8 bases line up with TRBD1. This CDR3 region has 13 residues. After removal of 6 bases from V and 8 bases from J, the junction contained 8 bases not matched to a gene. Germline V lookup: CDR1 MNHEY, CDR2 SVGAGI. This chain's CDR3 is CASRKTGAGGYTF. CDR3 nucleotide sequence: TGTGCCAGCAGAAAGACAGGGGCGGGGGGCTACACCTTC.

This chain connects TRBV9 to TRBJ1-1; D uncertain. Trimming took off 4 bases at V and 1 base at J, with 14 bases between the two ends. The germline CDR1 and CDR2 sequences are SGDLS and YYNGEE. The CDR3 has 15 amino acids. CDR3 bases: TGTGCCAGCAGCCTATTTAAAGGCGGGAACACTGAAGCTTTCTTT. Translated, it gives CASSLFKGGNTEAFF.

The V gene is TRBV14, the J gene TRBJ2-6; D is uncertain. Trimming took 5 bases from V and 0 from J, leaving 5 bases between them. There are 14 residues in the CDR3. Germline V gene sequence: CDR1 SGHDN, CDR2 FVKESK. CDR3 nucleotides: TGTGCCAGCAGCACAGTCTCTGGGGCCAACGTCCTGACTTTC. Its protein product is CASSTVSGANVLTF.

The gene calls are TRBV28 and TRBJ1-1; D is unresolved. Between the trimmed V and J ends, which lost 2 bases and 2 bases, there was a span of 6 bases. CDR3 length: 13 residues. From germline, CDR1 is MDHEN and CDR2 SYDVKM. CDR3 sequence (DNA): TGTGCCAGCAGTTTAACTGATAACACTGAAGCTTTCTTT. Translation: CASSLTDNTEAFF.